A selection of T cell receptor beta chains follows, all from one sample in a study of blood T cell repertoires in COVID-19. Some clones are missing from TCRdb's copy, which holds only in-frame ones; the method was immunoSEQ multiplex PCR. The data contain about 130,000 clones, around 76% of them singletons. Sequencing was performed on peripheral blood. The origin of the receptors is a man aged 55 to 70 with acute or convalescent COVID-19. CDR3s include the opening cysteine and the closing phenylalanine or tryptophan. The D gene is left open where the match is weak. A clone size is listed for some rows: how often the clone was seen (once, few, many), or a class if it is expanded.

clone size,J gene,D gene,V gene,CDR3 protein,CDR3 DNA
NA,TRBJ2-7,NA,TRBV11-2,CASSTNPQGSEQYF,TGTGCCAGCAGCACCAATCCCCAGGGGAGCGAGCAGTACTTC
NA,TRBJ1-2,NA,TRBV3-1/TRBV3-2,CASSFSGVSYGYTF,TGTGCCAGCAGCTTCTCGGGGGTGAGCTATGGCTACACCTTC
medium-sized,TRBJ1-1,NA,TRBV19,CASTWGQNTEAFF,TGTGCCAGTACGTGGGGACAGAACACTGAAGCTTTCTTT
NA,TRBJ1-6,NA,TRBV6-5,CASTSSYNSPLHF,TGTGCCAGCACGAGCTCCTATAATTCACCCCTCCACTTT
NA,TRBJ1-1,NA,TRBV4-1,CASSQDGGREAFF,TGCGCCAGCAGCCAAGACGGCGGCCGTGAAGCTTTCTTT
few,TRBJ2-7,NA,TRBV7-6,CASSLAGSSYEQYF,TGTGCCAGCAGCTTAGCAGGGAGCTCCTACGAGCAGTACTTC
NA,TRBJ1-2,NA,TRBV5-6,CASSLVPFGYTF,TGTGCCAGCAGCTTGGTTCCGTTTGGCTACACCTTC
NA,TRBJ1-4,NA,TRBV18,CASSPNIGRNEKLFF,TGTGCCAGCTCACCAAACATCGGCAGGAATGAAAAACTGTTTTTT
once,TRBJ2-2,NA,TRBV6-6,CASSYSSSSSGELFF,TGTGCCAGCAGTTACTCGAGCTCGAGCTCCGGGGAGCTGTTTTTT
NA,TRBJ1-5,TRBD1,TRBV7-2,CASSWDSTSNQPQHF,TGTGCCAGCAGCTGGGACAGTACCAGCAATCAGCCCCAGCATTTT
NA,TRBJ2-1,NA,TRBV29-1,CSVLTSGLAYNEQFF,TGCAGCGTACTGACAAGTGGGCTAGCTTACAATGAGCAGTTCTTC
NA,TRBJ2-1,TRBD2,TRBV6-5,CASGTSGRRDEQFF,TGTGCCAGCGGGACTAGCGGGAGGAGAGATGAGCAGTTCTTC
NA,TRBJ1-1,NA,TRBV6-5,CASSRGDHEAFF,TGTGCCAGCAGCCGGGGGGACCATGAAGCTTTCTTT
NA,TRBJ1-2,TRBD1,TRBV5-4,CASSWGTGTGGYTF,TGTGCCAGCAGCTGGGGGACAGGGACGGGAGGCTACACCTTC
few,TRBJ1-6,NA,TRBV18,CASSPRTDYNSPLHF,TGTGCCAGCTCACCACGAACAGATTATAATTCACCCCTCCACTTT
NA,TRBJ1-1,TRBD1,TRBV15,CATRPTGTNTEAFF,TGTGCCACCAGGCCGACAGGGACTAACACTGAAGCTTTCTTT
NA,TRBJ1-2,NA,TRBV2,CASSGTGIDGYTF,TGTGCCAGCAGTGGTACAGGGATCGATGGCTACACCTTC
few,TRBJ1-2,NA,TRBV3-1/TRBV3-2,CASSQESRGGYTF,TGTGCCAGCAGCCAAGAAAGTAGGGGTGGCTACACCTTC
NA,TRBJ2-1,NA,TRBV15,CATSRMDYAAEQFF,TGTGCCACCAGCAGAATGGACTATGCCGCTGAGCAGTTCTTC
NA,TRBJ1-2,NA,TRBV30,CAWSVSGYGYTF,TGTGCCTGGAGTGTCAGCGGCTATGGCTACACCTTC
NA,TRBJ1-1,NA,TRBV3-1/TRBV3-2,CASSTRYLLNTEAFF,TGTGCCAGCAGCACGCGTTATTTATTGAACACTGAAGCTTTCTTT
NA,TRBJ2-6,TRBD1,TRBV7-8,CASSPNRGLGANVLTF,TGTGCCAGCAGCCCGAACAGGGGGCTCGGGGCCAACGTCCTGACTTTC
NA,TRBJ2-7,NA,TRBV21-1,CASSNKGQGSEQYF,TGTGCCAGCAGCAACAAGGGACAGGGGAGCGAGCAGTACTTC
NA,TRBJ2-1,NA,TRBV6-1,CASSSPTTYNGQFF,TGTGCCAGCAGTTCCCCGACTACTTACAATGGGCAGTTCTTC
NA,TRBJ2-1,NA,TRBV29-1,CSVGENEQFF,TGCAGCGTTGGGGAGAATGAGCAGTTCTTC
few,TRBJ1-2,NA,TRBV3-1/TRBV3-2,CASSSRGGGYTF,TGTGCCAGCAGCTCGAGGGGGGGCGGCTACACCTTC
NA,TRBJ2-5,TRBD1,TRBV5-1,CASSYGTGAGETQYF,TGCGCCAGCAGCTACGGGACAGGGGCCGGAGAGACCCAGTACTTC
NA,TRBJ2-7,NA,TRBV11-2,CASSPPGYEQYF,TGTGCCAGCAGCCCCCCGGGCTACGAGCAGTACTTC
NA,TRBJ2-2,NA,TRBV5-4,CASSSPYGPDTGELFF,TGTGCCAGCAGCTCACCTTATGGGCCTGACACCGGGGAGCTGTTTTTT
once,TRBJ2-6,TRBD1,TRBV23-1,CASSQYHRQGKESSGANVLTF,TGCGCCAGCAGTCAATATCACCGACAGGGGAAGGAATCCTCTGGGGCCAACGTCCTGACTTTC
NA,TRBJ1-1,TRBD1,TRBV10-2,CASSESTGATEAFF,TGCGCCAGCAGTGAGTCGACAGGGGCCACTGAAGCTTTCTTT
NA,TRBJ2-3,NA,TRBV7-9,CASSLALLLQGRTTDTQYF,TGTGCCAGCAGCTTAGCTTTATTGCTGCAGGGGAGAACCACAGATACGCAGTATTTT
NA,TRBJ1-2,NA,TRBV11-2,CASSLARGYTF,TGTGCCAGCAGCTTAGCCAGGGGCTACACCTTC
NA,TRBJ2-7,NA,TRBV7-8,CASSLAGPAESYEQYF,TGTGCCAGCAGCTTAGCTGGGCCAGCAGAGTCCTACGAGCAGTACTTC
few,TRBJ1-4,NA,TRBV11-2,CASSGGAGTPNEKLFF,TGTGCCAGCAGCGGGGGGGCAGGGACTCCTAATGAAAAACTGTTTTTT
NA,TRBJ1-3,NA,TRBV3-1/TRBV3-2,CASRGGRGAIYF,TGTGCCAGCAGAGGCGGGCGGGGGGCCATATATTTT
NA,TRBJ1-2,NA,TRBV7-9,CASSLGTENIGTF,TGTGCCAGCAGCTTAGGGACAGAAAATATTGGCACCTTC
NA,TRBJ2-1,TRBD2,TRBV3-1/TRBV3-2,CASSLKRGGSDEQFF,TGTGCCAGCAGCCTAAAGCGGGGGGGCTCGGATGAGCAGTTCTTC
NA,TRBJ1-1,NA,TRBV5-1,CASSPSLKNTEAFF,TGCGCCAGCAGCCCTAGCTTAAAGAACACTGAAGCTTTCTTT
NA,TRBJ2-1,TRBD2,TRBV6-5,CASGEGVGEQFF,TGTGCCAGCGGGGAGGGAGTGGGTGAGCAGTTCTTC
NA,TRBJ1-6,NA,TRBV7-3,CASSSRANSPLHF,TGTGCCAGCAGTTCTCGCGCGAATTCACCCCTCCACTTT
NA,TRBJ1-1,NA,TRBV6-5,CASWVGGLDTEAFF,TGTGCCAGTTGGGTAGGAGGGTTGGACACTGAAGCTTTCTTT
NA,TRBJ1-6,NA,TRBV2,CASSEGRYSPLHF,TGTGCCAGCAGTGAAGGCCGGTATTCACCCCTCCACTTT
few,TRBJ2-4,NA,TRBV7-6,CASSLASGSTKNIQYF,TGTGCCAGCAGCTTAGCCTCAGGGTCAACCAAAAACATTCAGTACTTC
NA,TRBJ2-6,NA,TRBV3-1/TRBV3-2,CASSQDTTSGANVLTF,TGTGCCAGCAGCCAAGATACAACCTCTGGGGCCAACGTCCTGACTTTC
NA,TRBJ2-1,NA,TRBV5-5,CASSLALELGEQFF,TGTGCCAGCAGCTTGGCCTTGGAGTTGGGTGAGCAGTTCTTC
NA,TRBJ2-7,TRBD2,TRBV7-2,CASSSTSGELYEQYF,TGTGCCAGCAGTTCGACTAGCGGGGAGCTCTACGAGCAGTACTTC
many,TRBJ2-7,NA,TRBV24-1,CATSGAYSYEQYF,TGTGCCACCAGTGGGGCCTACTCCTACGAGCAGTACTTC
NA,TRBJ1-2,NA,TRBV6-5,CASRAGGLSYGYTF,TGTGCCAGCAGGGCCGGCGGTCTTTCCTATGGCTACACCTTC
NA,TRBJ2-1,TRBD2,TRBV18,CASSPQGTSGYNEQFF,TGTGCCAGCTCACCCCAGGGGACTAGCGGTTACAATGAGCAGTTCTTC
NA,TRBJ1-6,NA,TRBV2,CARRDMGNSPLHF,TGTGCCAGGAGGGACATGGGCAATTCACCCCTCCACTTT
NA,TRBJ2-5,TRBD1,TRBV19,CASSVQPGQGEETQYF,TGTGCCAGTAGTGTTCAACCGGGACAGGGTGAAGAGACCCAGTACTTC
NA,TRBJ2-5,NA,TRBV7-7,CASSRQGPQETQYF,TGTGCCAGCAGCAGGCAGGGTCCCCAAGAGACCCAGTACTTC
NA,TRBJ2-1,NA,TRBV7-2,CASVSLNEQFF,TGTGCCAGCGTATCTCTCAATGAGCAGTTCTTC
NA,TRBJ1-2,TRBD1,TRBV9,CASGRMSPGQGTGYTF,TGTGCCAGCGGGCGGATGTCTCCGGGACAGGGGACTGGCTACACCTTC
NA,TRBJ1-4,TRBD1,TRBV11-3,CASSSWTGTNEKLFF,TGTGCCAGCAGCTCCTGGACAGGGACTAATGAAAAACTGTTTTTT
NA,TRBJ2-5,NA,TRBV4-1,CASSQGTRLAGETQYF,TGCGCCAGCAGCCAAGGTACTCGTCTAGCCGGAGAGACCCAGTACTTC